These 3 T cell receptor beta chains originate from one sample sequenced in a study of beta chain features in type 1 diabetes (dated by TCRdb to 2017 to 2018). Their antigen targets remain unknown. General conclusions and limits of the study: In all four CD4+ subsets, TCRB CDR3 length was moderately but significantly shorter in type 1 diabetes patients.

The library was built by means of the immunoSEQ multiplex PCR assay. The High Capacity cDNA Reverse Transcription Kit was used to reverse transcribe all of the isolated RNA, meaning that expressed TCRB transcripts were what got sequenced. What TCRdb holds here is the immuneACCESS table cut down to in-frame rearrangements. Part of the clones is not present; checked against another copy, under half of the missing clones reflect an unresolved V gene, and the others are unexplained. In this sample the table shows under 850,000 clones, about an eighth of which occur a single time. The top ten clones comprise 0.02% to 0.025% of the sample. The sequencing sample was made of naive CD4+ T cells from blood. Per the publication, the cell subset or site label means: true naive CD4+ T cells. Every receptor here comes from a young man with type 1 diabetes.

The chain combines TRBV19 with TRBJ2-7; TRBD1 is a possible D gene (5 bases). V lost 5 bases to trimming and J lost 2 bases, with 13 bases between them. The germline V gene encodes CDR1 LNHDA and CDR2 SQIVND (reference sequence). The CDR3 has 14 residues. The CDR3 loop is CASSPSTGTYEQYF. In DNA form, the CDR3 reads TGTGCCAGTAGTCCCAGTACAGGTACCTACGAGCAGTACTTC.

This chain uses TRBV7-3 with TRBJ2-3, with D tentatively TRBD2 (5 bases). Deletions cut 5 bases from V and 4 bases from J, with 10 bases between. The germline V gene has CDR1 SGHTA and CDR2 FQGTGA. The CDR3 is 13 residues long. The CDR3 loop reads CASSPASPDTQYF. The CDR3, as DNA: TGTGCCAGCAGCCCGGCTAGCCCAGATACGCAGTATTTT.

This clone was picked up a small number of times. The CDR3 is CASSVLAGGPSSYNEQFF. CDR3 nucleotide sequence: TGTGCCAGCAGCGTACTAGCGGGGGGCCCCAGCTCCTACAATGAGCAGTTCTTC. This chain uses TRBV9 with TRBJ2-1; 11 bases fit TRBD2. V dropped 1 base and J dropped 0; count of bases not matched to a gene: 6. Germline V gives CDR1 SGDLS, CDR2 YYNGEE. The CDR3 sequence is 18 residues long. Filled out from reference TRBV9 and TRBJ2-1, the complete variable domain reads DSGVTQTPKHLITATGQRVTLRCSPRSGDLSVYWYQQSLDQGLQFLIQYYNGEERAKGNILERFSAQQFPDLHSELNLSSLELGDSALYFCASSVLAGGPSSYNEQFFGPGTRLTVL.